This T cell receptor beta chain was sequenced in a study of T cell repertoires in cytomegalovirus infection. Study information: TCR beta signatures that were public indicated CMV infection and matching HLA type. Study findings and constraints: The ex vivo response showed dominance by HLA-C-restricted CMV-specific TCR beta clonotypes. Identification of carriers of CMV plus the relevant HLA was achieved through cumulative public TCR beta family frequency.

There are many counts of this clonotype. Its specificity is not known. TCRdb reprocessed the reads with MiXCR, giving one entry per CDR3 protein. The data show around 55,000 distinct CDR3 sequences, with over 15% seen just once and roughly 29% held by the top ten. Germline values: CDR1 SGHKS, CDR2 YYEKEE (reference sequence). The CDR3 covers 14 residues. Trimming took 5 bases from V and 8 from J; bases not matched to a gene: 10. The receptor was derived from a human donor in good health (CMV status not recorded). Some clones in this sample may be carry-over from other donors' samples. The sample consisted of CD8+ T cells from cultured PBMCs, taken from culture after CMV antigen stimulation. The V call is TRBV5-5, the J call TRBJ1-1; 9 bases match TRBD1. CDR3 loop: CASSTGGGLGEAFF. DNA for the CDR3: TGTGCCAGCAGTACAGGGGGCGGACTAGGAGAAGCTTTCTTT. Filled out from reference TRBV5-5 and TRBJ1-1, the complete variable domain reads DAGVTQSPTHLIKTRGQQVTLRCSPISGHKSVSWYQQVLGQGPQFIFQYYEKEERGRGNFPDRFSARQFPNYSSELNVNALLLGDSALYLCASSTGGGLGEAFFGQGTRLTVV.